These T cell receptor beta chains were read from a single sample in a study of cytomegalovirus exposure and HLA in healthy donors. Data came from immunoSEQ multiplex PCR; TCRdb stores just in-frame clones and leaves some out. The table records some 120,000 clones, over 60% of them present only once. Sequencing used PBMCs. These receptors came from a man in his thirties or forties in good health and CMV-seropositive. Both conserved end residues are part of each CDR3. The order of the fields is clone size, D gene, V gene, J gene, CDR3 protein, CDR3 DNA. A D gene is named only where the DNA matches it firmly. Clone size is stated in some rows and not others, as once, few, many or a class when expanded.

>few|TRBD1|TRBV5-1|TRBJ1-1
CASTSLRQGRDTEAFF
TGCGCCAGCACTTCTCTCCGACAGGGGAGAGACACTGAAGCTTTCTTT
>-|-|TRBV2|TRBJ2-1
CASSDRYYNEQFF
TGTGCCAGCAGTGACCGTTACTACAATGAGCAGTTCTTC
>-|TRBD1|TRBV6-5|TRBJ2-7
CASSYSPGGYEQYF
TGTGCCAGCAGTTACTCGCCAGGGGGCTACGAGCAGTACTTC
>-|TRBD1|TRBV4-1|TRBJ2-3
CASSQESGGASDTQYF
TGCGCCAGCAGCCAAGAATCAGGGGGCGCGTCAGATACGCAGTATTTT
>-|-|TRBV2|TRBJ2-1
CASRTGIYNEQFF
TGTGCCAGCAGGACAGGTATTTACAATGAGCAGTTCTTC
>-|-|TRBV6-1|TRBJ2-7
CASGSSYEQYF
TGTGCCAGCGGGAGCTCCTACGAGCAGTACTTC
>-|-|TRBV30|TRBJ1-3
CAWTKNGLYSGNTIYF
TGTGCCTGGACCAAAAATGGGCTTTACTCTGGAAACACCATATATTTT
>-|-|TRBV5-1|TRBJ2-3
CASSLEGPHTDTQYF
TGCGCCAGCAGCTTGGAGGGGCCACACACAGATACGCAGTATTTT
>-|-|TRBV7-6|TRBJ2-2
CASSAGRGSGGELFF
TGTGCCAGCAGCGCGGGACGGGGATCTGGCGGGGAGCTGTTTTTT
>-|TRBD1|TRBV7-9|TRBJ1-4
CASSLGQGDEKLFF
TGTGCCAGCAGCTTGGGACAGGGCGATGAAAAACTGTTTTTT
>few|-|TRBV7-9|TRBJ1-1
CSSSLGQTGNTEAFF
TGTTCCAGCAGCTTAGGGCAGACAGGGAACACTGAAGCTTTCTTT
>-|TRBD1|TRBV4-2|TRBJ1-2
CASSRSDRNDYGYTF
TGTGCCAGCAGCCGGTCGGACAGGAACGACTATGGCTACACCTTC
>-|TRBD1|TRBV5-1|TRBJ1-2
CASSLETGYYGYTF
TGCGCCAGCAGCTTGGAGACAGGGTATTATGGCTACACCTTC
>few|-|TRBV6-1|TRBJ2-2
CASSAEGVYTGELFF
TGTGCCAGCAGTGCGGAGGGCGTGTACACCGGGGAGCTGTTTTTT
>-|-|TRBV5-1|TRBJ1-6
CASSLTTGKSEIGSPLHF
TGCGCCAGCAGCTTGACTACAGGAAAAAGTGAGATTGGTTCACCCCTCCACTTT
>few|-|TRBV6-1|TRBJ2-7
CASSEPGLYEQYF
TGTGCCAGCAGTGAGCCAGGACTATACGAGCAGTACTTC
>-|-|TRBV5-1|TRBJ2-7
CASSLGQSYEQYF
TGCGCCAGCAGCTTGGGACAGTCCTACGAGCAGTACTTC
>-|-|TRBV6-1|TRBJ2-5
CASSDTGQETQYF
TGTGCCAGCAGTGACACCGGGCAAGAGACCCAGTACTTC
>-|-|TRBV4-2|TRBJ2-2
CASSQDLGGPMSGELFF
TGTGCCAGCAGCCAAGATCTCGGGGGACCCATGAGCGGGGAGCTGTTTTTT
>-|-|TRBV6-1|TRBJ1-5
CASSEAPRQPQHF
TGTGCCAGCAGTGAAGCGCCGCGCCAGCCCCAGCATTTT
>few|-|TRBV6-1|TRBJ1-5
CASSDLGLHNQPQHF
TGTGCCAGCAGTGATCTGGGACTGCACAATCAGCCCCAGCATTTT
>-|-|TRBV5-5|TRBJ1-1
CASSHRDLEAFF
TGTGCCAGCAGCCACAGGGATCTGGAAGCTTTCTTT
>few|-|TRBV7-9|TRBJ1-3
CASSFLQGSGNTIYF
TGTGCCAGCAGCTTTCTACAGGGATCTGGAAACACCATATATTTT
>-|-|TRBV5-4|TRBJ2-1
CASSLDGGGTYNEQFF
TGTGCCAGCAGCTTGGATGGCGGCGGTACTTACAATGAGCAGTTCTTC
>-|-|TRBV30|TRBJ1-1
CAWSATGETEAFF
TGTGCCTGGAGTGCCACGGGAGAGACTGAAGCTTTCTTT
>-|TRBD2|TRBV9|TRBJ2-3
CASSAGTSGGSDTQYF
TGTGCCAGCAGCGCAGGGACTAGCGGGGGGTCAGATACGCAGTATTTT
>-|-|TRBV28|TRBJ2-1
CASSLVGGGYNEQFF
TGTGCCAGCAGTTTAGTAGGGGGTGGCTACAATGAGCAGTTCTTC
>-|TRBD1|TRBV5-6|TRBJ2-5
CASRAGTGGLETQYF
TGTGCCAGCAGGGCCGGGACAGGGGGTTTGGAGACCCAGTACTTC
>-|TRBD1|TRBV19|TRBJ1-2
CATLPGQGPSGYTF
TGTGCCACACTTCCGGGACAGGGACCAAGTGGCTACACCTTC
>-|TRBD1|TRBV6-5|TRBJ1-1
CASSLHRGRTEAFF
TGTGCCAGCAGTTTACACAGGGGGAGGACTGAAGCTTTCTTT
>-|TRBD2|TRBV10-2|TRBJ2-2
CASSGSGGGNGELFF
TGCGCCAGCAGTGGAAGCGGGGGAGGCAACGGGGAGCTGTTTTTT
>-|TRBD1|TRBV5-4|TRBJ1-4
CASSLQGPNEKLFF
TGTGCCAGCAGCCTACAGGGGCCTAATGAAAAACTGTTTTTT
>-|-|TRBV30|TRBJ2-1
CAWSGQVNNEQFF
TGTGCCTGGAGTGGCCAGGTGAACAATGAGCAGTTCTTC
>-|-|TRBV5-1|TRBJ1-6
CASSVTRTGNSPLHF
TGCGCCAGCAGCGTGACTAGGACGGGCAATTCACCCCTCCACTTT
>-|TRBD2|TRBV15|TRBJ2-7
CATSVASGGEYEQYF
TGTGCCACCAGCGTCGCTAGCGGGGGAGAATACGAGCAGTACTTC
>-|-|TRBV10-2|TRBJ2-7
CASSGRGDRAYEQYF
TGCGCCAGCAGCGGGAGGGGGGACAGAGCCTACGAGCAGTACTTC
>-|-|TRBV28|TRBJ1-6
CASSPLTESPLHF
TGTGCCAGCAGTCCCCTGACAGAATCACCCCTCCACTTT
>-|TRBD1|TRBV28|TRBJ1-4
CASSLLGQNNEKLFF
TGTGCCAGCAGTTTACTGGGACAGAATAATGAAAAACTGTTTTTT
>-|-|TRBV5-4|TRBJ2-5
CASSLHYQETQYF
TGTGCCAGCAGCTTGCACTACCAAGAGACCCAGTACTTC
>-|TRBD1|TRBV30|TRBJ1-2
CACLPGQGDYGYTF
TGTGCCTGCCTACCGGGACAGGGGGACTATGGCTACACCTTC
>-|-|TRBV9|TRBJ1-2
CASSGGPYGYPF
TGTGCCAGCAGCGGAGGGCCGTATGGCTACCCCTTC
>-|-|TRBV19|TRBJ2-3
CASGQASDTQYF
TGTGCCAGTGGCCAGGCCTCAGATACGCAGTATTTT
>-|-|TRBV29-1|TRBJ1-1
CSVGAPFGGEAFF
TGCAGCGTTGGTGCCCCGTTTGGCGGTGAAGCTTTCTTT
>few|-|TRBV6-1|TRBJ1-1
CASSVSVNTEAFF
TGTGCCAGCAGTGTATCCGTGAACACTGAAGCTTTCTTT
>-|-|TRBV7-2|TRBJ1-5
CASSPNRDQPQHF
TGTGCCAGCAGCCCGAACAGGGACCAGCCCCAGCATTTT
>-|-|TRBV9|TRBJ2-7
CASSVVAVSYEQYF
TGTGCCAGCAGCGTAGTCGCAGTCTCCTACGAGCAGTACTTC
>-|-|TRBV5-4|TRBJ1-4
CASSWSAATNEKLFF
TGTGCCAGCAGCTGGTCGGCGGCAACTAATGAAAAACTGTTTTTT
>-|-|TRBV5-1|TRBJ1-4
CASSSTGSTNEKLFF
TGCGCCAGCAGCTCCACGGGGAGCACTAATGAAAAACTGTTTTTT
>-|-|TRBV6-1|TRBJ1-2
CASSVYSLGYTF
TGTGCCAGCAGCGTTTACAGTCTTGGCTACACCTTC
>-|TRBD1|TRBV5-1|TRBJ1-1
CASSLRPSGGVGTEAFF
TGCGCCAGCAGCTTGCGGCCGTCAGGGGGCGTTGGCACTGAAGCTTTCTTT
>-|-|TRBV11-2|TRBJ1-2
CASSPTRQAHGYTF
TGTGCCAGCAGCCCCACTCGACAGGCCCATGGCTACACCTTC
>-|-|TRBV30|TRBJ2-2
CAWRISRNTGELFF
TGTGCCTGGAGAATTAGTCGGAACACCGGGGAGCTGTTTTTT
>-|-|TRBV30|TRBJ1-1
CAWADSLNTEAFF
TGTGCCTGGGCTGACAGCCTGAACACTGAAGCTTTCTTT
>-|-|TRBV28|TRBJ1-4
CASSPSLFSAKSATNEKLFF
TGTGCCAGCAGCCCGTCGTTATTCAGTGCAAAATCTGCAACTAATGAAAAACTGTTTTTT
>-|-|TRBV5-1|TRBJ2-7
CASSLEPGAPEQYF
TGCGCCAGCAGCTTGGAGCCAGGGGCCCCCGAGCAGTACTTC
>-|TRBD1|TRBV4-3|TRBJ1-4
CASSQEGPGQGNEKLFF
TGCGCCAGCAGCCAAGAAGGGCCTGGACAGGGTAATGAAAAACTGTTTTTT
>-|TRBD2|TRBV2|TRBJ2-5
CASRRDYQTQYF
TGTGCCAGCAGAAGGGACTACCAGACCCAGTACTTC
>-|-|TRBV7-2|TRBJ1-6
CASSMDSPPTLHF
TGTGCCAGCAGCATGGACAGTCCACCCACCCTCCACTTT
>-|TRBD2|TRBV5-5|TRBJ2-1
CASSLLVQGGAEQFF
TGTGCCAGCAGCTTGCTCGTTCAGGGAGGGGCTGAGCAGTTCTTC